Listed below are T cell receptor beta chains from one sample, sequenced in a study of blood T cell repertoires in COVID-19. Here immunoSEQ multiplex PCR was the method, and the copy in TCRdb shows in-frame clones only, minus some. The sample shows about 230,000 clones, 85% to 90% of them seen only once. Material for sequencing was peripheral blood. The receptors stem from a man over 45 with COVID-19, enrolled during active disease. The CDR3 runs from the conserved cysteine through the conserved F or W. Fields, in order: D gene, CDR3 length, J gene, V gene, clone size, CDR3 protein, CDR3 DNA. The D gene is left open where the match is weak. For some rows the clone size is stated as once, few or many, or as a class when expanded; others skip it.

D: NA; length: 13; J: TRBJ2-2; V: TRBV7-3; size: NA; CDR3: CASSMTSAGELFF; DNA: TGTGCCAGCAGCATGACTAGTGCCGGGGAGCTGTTTTTT
D: NA; length: 14; J: TRBJ2-2; V: TRBV7-2; size: once; CDR3: CASSFGGNTGELFF; DNA: TGTGCCAGCAGCTTTGGCGGTAACACCGGGGAGCTGTTTTTT
D: TRBD1; length: 14; J: TRBJ1-6; V: TRBV18; size: NA; CDR3: CASSPLDRGSPLHF; DNA: TGTGCCAGCTCACCCCTGGACAGGGGATCACCCCTCCACTTT
D: NA; length: 15; J: TRBJ2-7; V: TRBV20-1; size: NA; CDR3: CSASLTPGGPYEQYF; DNA: TGCAGTGCCAGTCTCACACCCGGGGGACCCTACGAGCAGTACTTC
D: TRBD1; length: 18; J: TRBJ2-2; V: TRBV10-3; size: once; CDR3: CAISESSGQGVNTGELFF; DNA: TGTGCCATCAGTGAGTCGAGTGGGCAGGGGGTAAACACCGGGGAGCTGTTTTTT
D: NA; length: 13; J: TRBJ1-1; V: TRBV18; size: NA; CDR3: CASSPLTGTEAFF; DNA: TGTGCCAGCTCACCATTGACGGGGACTGAAGCTTTCTTT
D: NA; length: 15; J: TRBJ2-6; V: TRBV9; size: NA; CDR3: CASSVDGSGANVLTF; DNA: TGTGCCAGCAGCGTAGACGGGTCTGGGGCCAACGTCCTGACTTTC
D: NA; length: 13; J: TRBJ2-7; V: TRBV21-1; size: NA; CDR3: CASSMSGSYEQYF; DNA: TGTGCCAGCAGTATGAGCGGTTCCTACGAGCAGTACTTC
D: TRBD1; length: 16; J: TRBJ2-5; V: TRBV18; size: NA; CDR3: CASSPPGQGRQETQYF; DNA: TGTGCCAGCTCACCTCCGGGACAGGGGAGGCAAGAGACCCAGTACTTC
D: NA; length: 14; J: TRBJ1-2; V: TRBV3-1/TRBV3-2; size: NA; CDR3: CASSQAKALYGYTF; DNA: TGTGCCAGCAGCCAAGCAAAAGCGCTCTATGGCTACACCTTC
D: TRBD1; length: 15; J: TRBJ2-3; V: TRBV6-5; size: NA; CDR3: CASSYGSGGRDTQYF; DNA: TGTGCCAGCAGTTACGGTTCAGGGGGCCGGGATACGCAGTATTTT
D: TRBD1; length: 14; J: TRBJ1-6; V: TRBV7-9; size: NA; CDR3: CASRSGQGNSPLHF; DNA: TGTGCCAGCAGATCGGGACAGGGTAACTCACCCCTCCACTTT
D: TRBD1; length: 17; J: TRBJ2-6; V: TRBV28; size: NA; CDR3: CASSPRTGLSGANVLTF; DNA: TGTGCCAGCAGTCCCCGGACAGGACTCTCTGGGGCCAACGTCCTGACTTTC
D: TRBD1; length: 17; J: TRBJ2-6; V: TRBV18; size: NA; CDR3: CASSPPKGQTGANVLTF; DNA: TGTGCCAGCTCACCACCGAAGGGACAGACTGGGGCCAACGTCCTGACTTTC
D: NA; length: 12; J: TRBJ2-3; V: TRBV9; size: NA; CDR3: CASSVVGDTQYF; DNA: TGTGCCAGCAGCGTAGTCGGGGATACGCAGTATTTT
D: NA; length: 15; J: TRBJ1-3; V: TRBV19; size: NA; CDR3: CASSMLGLSGNTIYF; DNA: TGTGCCAGTAGTATGCTCGGGTTGTCTGGAAACACCATATATTTT
D: NA; length: 13; J: TRBJ1-1; V: TRBV29-1; size: NA; CDR3: CSVETLLQGLAFF; DNA: TGCAGCGTTGAAACCCTACTACAGGGCTTGGCTTTCTTT
D: NA; length: 18; J: TRBJ2-1; V: TRBV13; size: few; CDR3: CASSFTQEQKSSYNEQFF; DNA: TGTGCCAGCAGCTTTACACAGGAACAGAAATCTTCCTACAATGAGCAGTTCTTC
D: NA; length: 16; J: TRBJ2-1; V: TRBV25-1; size: NA; CDR3: CASSSPGVGLSAMQFF; DNA: TGTGCCAGCAGTTCCCCGGGGGTTGGCCTCTCGGCCATGCAGTTCTTC
D: NA; length: 15; J: TRBJ1-5; V: TRBV7-2; size: NA; CDR3: CASSFQSGSNQPQHF; DNA: TGTGCCAGCAGCTTCCAATCGGGTAGCAATCAGCCCCAGCATTTT